Listed below are T cell receptor beta chains from one sample, sequenced in a study of tissue T cells after allogeneic stem cell transplantation. The table came from immunoSEQ multiplex PCR; TCRdb's copy has only in-frame clones and leaves some out. Of 500 or so clones in the sample, roughly three fifths are singletons; the top ten hold about 65%. Material: lymph node tissue, obtained at autopsy. The receptor set was obtained from a female patient between 35 and 69 years old with steroid-refractory graft-versus-host disease after an allogeneic stem cell transplant. Some T cells may possibly be graft donor cells. Each CDR3 is given with its conserved first and last residue. The D gene is left open where the match is weak. A row's size may be missing; if present it is once, few, many or a size class.

j_call v_call clone_size d_call cdr3_aa cdr3_nt
TRBJ1-3 TRBV4-2 NA NA CASSQDNRPGSGNTIYF TGTGCCAGCAGCCAAGATAACAGACCGGGCTCTGGAAACACCATATATTTT
TRBJ2-3 TRBV14 NA TRBD2 CASSHRLAGTDTQYF TGTGCCAGCAGCCACCGACTAGCGGGGACAGATACGCAGTATTTT
TRBJ2-2 TRBV7-2 NA NA CASSLGNSYTGELFF TGTGCCAGCAGCTTAGGGAACAGCTACACCGGGGAGCTGTTTTTT
TRBJ2-7 TRBV5-1 NA NA CASSRRPSYEQYF TGCGCCAGCAGCCGGCGGCCTAGCTACGAGCAGTACTTC
TRBJ1-4 TRBV7-8 NA NA CASSLDLAPGEKLFF TGTGCCAGCAGCTTAGATTTGGCCCCGGGCGAAAAACTGTTTTTT
TRBJ1-1 TRBV10-3 large TRBD1 CAISEAGTGNTEAFF TGTGCCATCAGTGAAGCCGGGACAGGGAACACTGAAGCTTTCTTT
TRBJ2-1 TRBV27 once TRBD1 CASSLWTGGTFYNEQFF TGTGCCAGCAGTTTATGGACAGGGGGCACATTCTACAATGAGCAGTTCTTC
TRBJ2-2 TRBV24-1 NA NA CATSDVAELNTGELFF TGTGCCACCAGTGATGTGGCAGAGCTGAACACCGGGGAGCTGTTTTTT
TRBJ1-5 TRBV7-7 NA NA CASSLGWGQPQHF TGTGCCAGCAGCTTAGGGTGGGGTCAGCCCCAGCATTTT
TRBJ1-5 TRBV4-1 NA NA CASSQRGRGQPQHF TGCGCCAGCAGCCAACGAGGAAGAGGACAGCCCCAGCATTTT
TRBJ2-7 TRBV6-5 NA TRBD2 CASDSGTSGYEQYF TGTGCCAGCGATTCCGGGACTAGCGGCTACGAGCAGTACTTC
TRBJ2-5 TRBV10-3 NA NA CAISAAQGPQETQYF TGTGCCATCAGTGCCGCACAGGGACCTCAGGAGACCCAGTACTTC
TRBJ2-5 TRBV10-1 NA TRBD2 CASSGGGYQETQYF TGCGCCAGCAGTGGGGGAGGGTATCAAGAGACCCAGTACTTC
TRBJ1-1 TRBV19 once NA CATTPPGARNTEAFF TGTGCCACCACCCCCCCAGGGGCCAGGAACACTGAAGCTTTCTTT
TRBJ2-3 TRBV19 few TRBD2 CASSRLAGGITDTQYF TGTGCCAGTAGTAGACTAGCGGGAGGAATCACAGATACGCAGTATTTT
TRBJ2-3 TRBV5-1 NA TRBD2 CASCPRGAGGVTDTQYF TGCGCCAGCTGCCCTCGCGGGGCGGGAGGGGTCACAGATACGCAGTATTTT
TRBJ1-2 TRBV4-2 NA TRBD1 CASSQRDRVYGYTF TGTGCCAGCAGCCAGCGGGACAGGGTATATGGCTACACCTTC
TRBJ2-1 TRBV28 NA NA CASSPPMWRNTYNEQFF TGTGCCAGCAGCCCCCCCATGTGGCGAAACACCTACAATGAGCAGTTCTTC